This T cell receptor beta chain was profiled in a study of CD4+ T cells in melanoma. General study results and limits: Reportedly, melanoma neoantigen-specific CD4+ T cells showed varied differentiation states. CD8+ T cell, macrophage and B cell function reportedly correlated with neoantigen-specific CD4+ T cells.

A remark on this clone: Its antigen is undetermined.

CDR3 length: 15 amino acids. Trimming cost V 2 bases and J 0 bases, with 12 bases left between them. Germline V gene data show CDR1 as SGHRS and CDR2 as YFSETQ. Assay: immunoSEQ multiplex PCR; the TCRdb copy retains only in-frame clones and omits some. The sample holds some 13,000 clones, over 60% seen once. The chain recombines TRBV5-1 with TRBJ2-7; perhaps TRBD2 as D (6 bases). The sequenced sample was cells from a culture (not recorded whether cultured in vitro). This TCR came from a human donor with melanoma. The CDR3 reads CASSLNGGSSYEQYF. The CDR3 DNA reads as TGCGCCAGCAGCTTAAACGGGGGTAGCTCCTACGAGCAGTACTTC.